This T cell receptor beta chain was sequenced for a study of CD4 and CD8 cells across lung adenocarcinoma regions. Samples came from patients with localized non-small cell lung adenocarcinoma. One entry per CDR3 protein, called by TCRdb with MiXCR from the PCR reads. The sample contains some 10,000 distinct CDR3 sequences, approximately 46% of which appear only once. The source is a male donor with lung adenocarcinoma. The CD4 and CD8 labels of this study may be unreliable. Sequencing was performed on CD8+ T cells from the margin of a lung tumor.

This chain's CDR3 is CSARRADTQYF. The CDR3 DNA is TGCAGTGCTAGAAGGGCAGATACGCAGTATTTT. The V call is TRBV20-1, the J call TRBJ2-3, with D unclear. The germline V gene has CDR1 DFQATT and CDR2 SNEGSKA (reference sequence). This CDR3 comprises 11 residues. The germline V and J ends were trimmed by 2 bases and 4 bases, with 4 bases remaining between them.